The text below deals with one T cell receptor (beta chain). Its antigen is still unknown. This sample is drawn from a study of cytomegalovirus exposure and HLA in healthy donors. Study-wide points: Reportedly, cytomegalovirus status was diagnosed with high sensitivity and specificity. Relative to the approximately 700-donor mean, N-insertions were reportedly fewer in an Asian-associated ancestry cluster in a later analysis. Researchers reported that a few CMV-associated chains were confirmed in vitro as CMV antigen-specific.

Vbeta (60) and Jbeta (13) primers were used in the PCR. Using immunoSEQ multiplex PCR, the repertoire was profiled, and TCRdb retains in-frame clones only, with some absent. Among roughly 120,000 clones listed, under 90% were seen once. The CDR3 extends over 15 amino acids. V was shortened by 6 bases and J by 10 bases, with 19 bases between the two germline ends. The V gene's germline CDR1 is MNHNY and CDR2 SVGAGI (reference sequence). This chain joins TRBV6-6 and TRBJ1-6; the D gene is possibly TRBD1 (6 bases). The sequence was collected from a female donor in good health and CMV-seropositive. The specimen sequenced was PBMCs. CDR3 sequence (DNA): TGTGCCAGCAGGCCCCAGACAGGATTCTCATCACCCCTCCACTTT. Protein product: CASRPQTGFSSPLHF.